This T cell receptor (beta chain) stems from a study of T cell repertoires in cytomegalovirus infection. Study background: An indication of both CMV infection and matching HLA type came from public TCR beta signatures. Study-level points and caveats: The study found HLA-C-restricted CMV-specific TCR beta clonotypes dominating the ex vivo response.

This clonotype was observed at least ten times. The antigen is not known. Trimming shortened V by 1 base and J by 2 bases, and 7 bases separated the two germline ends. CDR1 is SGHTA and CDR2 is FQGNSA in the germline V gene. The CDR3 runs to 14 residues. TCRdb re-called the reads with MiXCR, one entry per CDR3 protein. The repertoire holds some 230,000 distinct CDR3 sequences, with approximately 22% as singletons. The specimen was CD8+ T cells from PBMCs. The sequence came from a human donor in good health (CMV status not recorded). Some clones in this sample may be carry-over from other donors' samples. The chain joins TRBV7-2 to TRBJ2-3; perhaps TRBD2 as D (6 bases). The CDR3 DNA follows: TGTGCCAGCAGCTTAGGGACTAACACAGATACGCAGTATTTT. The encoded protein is CASSLGTNTDTQYF.